There are a few counts of the clone carrying this T cell receptor beta chain. The sample comes from a study of blood T cell repertoires in COVID-19. On the study more broadly: The study drew acute and convalescent COVID-19 samples from the United States, Italy and Spain. The analysed material was cDNA or gDNA that came from T cells, B-cell-depleted T cells, or PBMCs.

Authors' methods: Reference gene primers were amplified, and this amplification served to estimate nucleated cell counts. Using immunoSEQ multiplex PCR, the repertoire was profiled, and TCRdb retains in-frame clones only, with some absent. From that table come the V and J calls and clone size; the DNA was used to work out D and trimming. Of about 64,000 clones listed, about 93% were seen once; the top ten hold more than 9%. The CDR3 is 15 amino acids. Germline V gene data show CDR1 as SEHNR and CDR2 as FQNEAQ (reference sequence). Trimming took 2 bases from V and 2 from J, leaving 13 bases between them.

This clonotype was sampled from an elderly woman with active COVID-19. The sample consisted of peripheral blood. The rearrangement uses TRBV7-9 and TRBJ2-7; D uncertain. The CDR3 loop reads CASSLTTSRPYEQYF. CDR3 nucleotide sequence: TGTGCCAGCAGCTTAACCACATCCCGCCCCTACGAGCAGTACTTC.